Reported below is one T cell receptor beta chain. No cognate antigen has been identified for it. Nothing much larger sits one base from this clone, and base qualities are not available. In the prospective study, participants were about 18 to 90 years old, resided in about two dozen geographic areas of the United States, and were enrolled through a virtual design. Cohort assignment in the prospective study relied on participant-reported clinical history from a screening survey and a study questionnaire. In the prospective study, mobile phlebotomists collected whole blood, serum and a nasopharyngeal or oropharyngeal swab from each participant. Prospective study participants could optionally give additional blood draws and questionnaires over an approximately two-month period. Prospective study blood samples were shipped either frozen or at room temperature before DNA extraction. TCRbeta CDR3 regions were amplified from genomic DNA using the immunoSEQ Assay, a bias-controlled multiplex PCR. Concerning the study's data processing: Within the assay, amplification of reference gene primers was used to estimate how many nucleated cells each sample contained. To quantify the absolute abundance of each unique TCRbeta CDR3 rearrangement, sequence reads were collapsed and filtered. For each sample, productive Simpson clonality was calculated by taking the square root of Simpson's diversity index across productive rearrangements. TCRdb stores this immuneACCESS table with in-frame sequences only. Part of the clones is absent; in the studies checked, under half of the shortfall reflects unresolved V genes, and no reason is known for the rest. V, J and clone size reflect that table, while D and trimming were determined from the DNA. This sample is represented by around 78,000 clones; around 88% of them were singletons. Less than 1.5% of the sample is taken by the ten largest.

CDR1 is given as SGHAT and CDR2 as FQNNGV, both from the germline V gene. The cysteine opens and the phenylalanine closes a CDR3 of 15 amino acids. Left in the record is the CDR3 DNA by itself, 45 bases read in frame from the first base. The V and J ends are trimmed by 2 bases and 1 base, leaving 11 bases between them. This entry belongs to a study of blood T cell repertoires in COVID-19 (dated by TCRdb to 2018 to 2020). At the level of the whole study: Collaborator samples came from the United States, Italy and Spain and covered acute and convalescent phases of COVID-19. The prospective study material was composed of cDNA or gDNA derived from T cells, B-cell-depleted T cells, or PBMCs. Deeply sampled blood TCRbeta repertoires from subjects exposed to, actively infected with, or recovered from COVID-19 were included in the dataset. A freely available public database, intended as a resource for researchers studying the immune response to SARS-CoV-2, is where the repertoires were released. The samples were drawn from two sources: the first 160 participants of the ongoing ImmuneRACE study, and 1,200 or so subjects contributed by 6 global collaborators. A de-identified subject ID, COVID-19 status, age in years and sex were almost always included in the sample metadata. Where HLA class I and class II types were available, the types were taken from metadata supplied by the sample provider, not from assay-based typing. Here is what the overall study found, with its caveats: The quantity of clinical and demographic metadata differed by source and by participant and was supplied without curation.

The clonotype was recovered from a woman in her fifties or sixties with acute COVID-19. Sequencing was done on a sample of PBMCs or T cells enriched from blood (not recorded which). The V and J genes are TRBV11-2 and TRBJ1-2; TRBD1 is perhaps the D gene, given 5 matching bases. The CDR3 protein sequence reads: CASSLSLTVNYGYTF. The DNA sequence reads TGTGCCAGCAGCTTATCCCTGACAGTTAACTATGGCTACACCTTC.